Sequencing of this TCR beta chain was carried out in a study of blood T cell repertoires in COVID-19. Study as a whole: The United States, Italy and Spain supplied acute and convalescent COVID-19 samples.

Enrollment of patients from Seattle took place during active infection, with longitudinal follow-up. The J segment lost 2 bases and the V segment lost 4 bases, leaving 7 bases of the junction unmatched. The CDR3 loop spans 17 amino acids. Germline assignment: CDR1 MDHEN and CDR2 SYDVKM. Study processing details: Estimation of nucleated cell counts relied on the amplification of reference gene primers. Only in-frame clones appear in the TCRdb table, and some are missing; sequencing was by immunoSEQ multiplex PCR. V and J calls and clone size come straight from that table; D and trimming were deduced from the DNA. The table shows approximately 140,000 clones, with roughly 84% occurring only once.

What was sequenced was peripheral blood. V and J are TRBV28 and TRBJ2-6; 8 nucleotides line up with TRBD1. The sequence was obtained from a man aged 25-40 years with COVID-19, enrolled during active disease. The CDR3 DNA follows: TGTGCCAGCAGTTCAACAGGGGGAAAGGCTGGGGCCAACGTCCTGACTTTC. This encodes CASSSTGGKAGANVLTF.